This record looks at one T cell receptor (beta chain) sequence and its context. Its specificity is unknown. The record originates from a study of cytomegalovirus exposure and HLA in healthy donors. Overall study results and limits: Most sequenced TCRs were rare (though some public TCRs occurred in many donors). First-cohort TCR clusters were later found to tend to co-occur in the roughly 110 validation repertoires. Researchers counted about 150 TCR beta chains as cytomegalovirus-associated.

Generated by immunoSEQ multiplex PCR, the TCRdb table keeps only in-frame clones and is missing some. The profile shows about 190,000 clones, more than 65% of them singletons. This CDR3 has 15 residues. The V gene's germline CDR1 is SGHNT and CDR2 YENEEA. Unmatched junction bases numbered 4, after V lost 4 bases and J lost 0 bases. The clonotype comes from a woman aged 18-30 years in good health and CMV-seropositive. V is TRBV11-3 and J is TRBJ2-7; 9 bases line up with TRBD2. The sample was PBMCs. CDR3 loop: CASSSARGGSYEQYF. CDR3 sequence (DNA): TGTGCCAGCAGCTCAGCGCGGGGGGGCTCCTACGAGCAGTACTTC.